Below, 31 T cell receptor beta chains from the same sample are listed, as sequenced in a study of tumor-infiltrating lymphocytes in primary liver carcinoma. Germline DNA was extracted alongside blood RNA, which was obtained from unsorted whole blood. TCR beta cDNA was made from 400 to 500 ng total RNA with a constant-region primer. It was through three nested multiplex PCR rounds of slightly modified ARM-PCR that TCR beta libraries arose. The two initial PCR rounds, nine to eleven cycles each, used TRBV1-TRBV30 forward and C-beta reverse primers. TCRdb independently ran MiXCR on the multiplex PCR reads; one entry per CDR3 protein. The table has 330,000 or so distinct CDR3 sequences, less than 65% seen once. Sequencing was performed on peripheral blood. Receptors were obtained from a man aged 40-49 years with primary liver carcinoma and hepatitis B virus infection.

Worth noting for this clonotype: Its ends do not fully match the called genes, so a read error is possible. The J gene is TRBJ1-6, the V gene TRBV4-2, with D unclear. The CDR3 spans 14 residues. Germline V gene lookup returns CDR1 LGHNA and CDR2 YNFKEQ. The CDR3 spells CAGNSRDRNSPFHF. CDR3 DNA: TGTGCCGGCAACTCGCGGGATCGAAATTCACCCTTCCACTTT.

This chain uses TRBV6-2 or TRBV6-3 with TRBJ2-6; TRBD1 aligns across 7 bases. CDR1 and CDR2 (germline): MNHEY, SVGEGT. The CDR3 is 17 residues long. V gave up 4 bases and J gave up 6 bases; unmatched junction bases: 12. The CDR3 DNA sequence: TGTGCCAGCAGTTCCGGGACAGTGGGCTTCTTGGCCAACGTCCTGACTTTC. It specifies CASSSGTVGFLANVLTF.

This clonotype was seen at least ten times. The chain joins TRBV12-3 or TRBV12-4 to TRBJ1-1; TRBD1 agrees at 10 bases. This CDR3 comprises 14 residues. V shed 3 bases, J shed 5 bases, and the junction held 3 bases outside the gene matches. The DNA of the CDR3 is TGTGCCAGCAGTTTGGGGGACAGGGGAACTGAAGCTTTCTTT. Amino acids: CASSLGDRGTEAFF.

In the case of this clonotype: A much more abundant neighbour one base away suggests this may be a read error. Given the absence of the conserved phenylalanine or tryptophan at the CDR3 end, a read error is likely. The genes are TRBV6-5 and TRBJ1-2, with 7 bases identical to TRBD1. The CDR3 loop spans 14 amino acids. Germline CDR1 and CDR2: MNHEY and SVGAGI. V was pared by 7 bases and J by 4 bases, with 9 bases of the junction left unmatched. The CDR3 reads CASKKTGEGYGYTS. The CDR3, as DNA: TGTGCCAGCAAGAAAACAGGGGAGGGCTATGGCTACACCTCC.

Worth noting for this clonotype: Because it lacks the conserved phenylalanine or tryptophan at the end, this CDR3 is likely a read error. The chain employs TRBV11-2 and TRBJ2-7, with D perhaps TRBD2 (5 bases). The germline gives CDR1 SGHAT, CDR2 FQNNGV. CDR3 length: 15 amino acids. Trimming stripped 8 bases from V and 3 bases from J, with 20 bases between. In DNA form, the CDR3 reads TGTGCCAGCGGCTCGAGGGCCAGGAAGGGCTACGAGCAGTACCTC. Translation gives CASGSRARKGYEQYL.

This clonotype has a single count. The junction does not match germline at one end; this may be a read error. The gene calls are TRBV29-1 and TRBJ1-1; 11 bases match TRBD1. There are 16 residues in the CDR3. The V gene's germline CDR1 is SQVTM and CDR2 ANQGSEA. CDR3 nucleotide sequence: TGCAGCGTTTCGAACGGACAGGGGGCGCTTAGCACTGTAGCTTTCTTT. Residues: CSVSNGQGALSTVAFF. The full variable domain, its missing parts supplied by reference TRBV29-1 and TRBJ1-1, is SAVISQKPSRDICQRGTSLTIQCQVDSQVTMMFWYRQQPGQSLTLIATANQGSEATYESGFVIDKFPISRPNLTFSTLTVSNMSPEDSSIYLCSVSNGQGALSTVAFFGQGTRLTVV.

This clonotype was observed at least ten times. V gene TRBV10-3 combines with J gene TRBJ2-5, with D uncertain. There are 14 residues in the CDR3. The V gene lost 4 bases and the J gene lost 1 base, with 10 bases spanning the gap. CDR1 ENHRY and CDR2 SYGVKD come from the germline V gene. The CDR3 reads CAISGAEPQETQYF. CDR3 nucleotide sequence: TGTGCCATCAGTGGGGCAGAACCCCAAGAGACCCAGTACTTC.

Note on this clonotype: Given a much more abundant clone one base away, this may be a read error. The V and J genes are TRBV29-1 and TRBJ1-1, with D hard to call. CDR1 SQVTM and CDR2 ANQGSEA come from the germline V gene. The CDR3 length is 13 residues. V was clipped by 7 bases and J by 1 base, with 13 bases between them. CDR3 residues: CSAVVSWNTEAFF. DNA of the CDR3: TGCAGCGCTGTTGTCAGCTGGAACACTGAAGCTTTCTTT.

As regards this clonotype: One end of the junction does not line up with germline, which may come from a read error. The chain's CDR3 is CASSQEETANEKLLF. For the CDR3, the DNA is TGCGCCAGCAGCCAAGAAGAGACAGCTAATGAAAAACTGCTTTTT. The rearrangement joins TRBV4-1 to TRBJ1-4; possibly TRBD1 for D (5 bases). Germline CDR1 and CDR2: MGHRA and YSYEKL. The CDR3 contains 15 residues.

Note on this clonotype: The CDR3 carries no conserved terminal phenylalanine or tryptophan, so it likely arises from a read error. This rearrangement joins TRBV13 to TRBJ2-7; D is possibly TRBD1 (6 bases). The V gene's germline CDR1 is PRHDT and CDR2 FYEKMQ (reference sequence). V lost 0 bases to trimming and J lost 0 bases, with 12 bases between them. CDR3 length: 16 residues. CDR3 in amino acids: CASSLGIRDTSYEQYL. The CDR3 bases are TGTGCCAGCAGCTTAGGAATCCGGGACACCTCCTACGAGCAGTACTTG.

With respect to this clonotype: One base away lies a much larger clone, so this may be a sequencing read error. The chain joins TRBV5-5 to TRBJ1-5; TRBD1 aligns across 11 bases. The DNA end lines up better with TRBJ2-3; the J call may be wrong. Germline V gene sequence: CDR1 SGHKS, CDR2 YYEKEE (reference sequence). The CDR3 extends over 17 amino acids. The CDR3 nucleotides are TGTGCCAGCAGCTTTTTTCCCGGGACAGGGGGTAATCAGCCCCAGTATTTT. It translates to CASSFFPGTGGNQPQYF.

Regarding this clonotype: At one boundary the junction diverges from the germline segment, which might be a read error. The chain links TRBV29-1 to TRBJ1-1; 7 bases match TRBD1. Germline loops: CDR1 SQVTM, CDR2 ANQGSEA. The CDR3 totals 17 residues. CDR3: CSVPVTGRGNMNTEAFF. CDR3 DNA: TGCAGCGTTCCCGTGACAGGGAGGGGGAACATGAACACTGAGGCTTTCTTT.

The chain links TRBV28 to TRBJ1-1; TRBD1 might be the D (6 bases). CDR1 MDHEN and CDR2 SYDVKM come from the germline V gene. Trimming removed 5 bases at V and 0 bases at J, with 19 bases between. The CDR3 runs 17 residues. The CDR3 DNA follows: TGTGCCAGCAGTCGAGCCCAGGGACAAAAATTGAACACTGAAGCTTTCTTT. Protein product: CASSRAQGQKLNTEAFF.

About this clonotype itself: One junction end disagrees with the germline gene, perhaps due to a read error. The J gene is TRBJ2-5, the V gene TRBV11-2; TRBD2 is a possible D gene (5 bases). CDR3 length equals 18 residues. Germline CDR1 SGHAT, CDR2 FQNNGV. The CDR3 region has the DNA TGTGCCAGCAACTTAGCGTGGCTAACCCTGGGAAAAAAAGAGACCCAGTACTTC. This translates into CASNLAWLTLGKKETQYF.

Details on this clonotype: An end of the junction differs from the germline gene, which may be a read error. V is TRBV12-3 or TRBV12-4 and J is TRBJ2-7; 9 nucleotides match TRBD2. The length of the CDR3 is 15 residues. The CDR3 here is CVSSLAGGSSYDQYF. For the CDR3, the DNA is TGTGTCAGCAGTTTGGCGGGAGGGTCGTCCTACGATCAGTACTTC.

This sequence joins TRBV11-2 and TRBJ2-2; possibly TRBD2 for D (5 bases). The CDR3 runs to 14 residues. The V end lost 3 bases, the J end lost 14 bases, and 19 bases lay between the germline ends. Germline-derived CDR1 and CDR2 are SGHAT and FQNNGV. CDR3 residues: CASSFEGWAGKLFF. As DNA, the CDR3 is TGTGCCAGCAGCTTTGAGGGTTGGGCCGGGAAACTGTTTTTT.

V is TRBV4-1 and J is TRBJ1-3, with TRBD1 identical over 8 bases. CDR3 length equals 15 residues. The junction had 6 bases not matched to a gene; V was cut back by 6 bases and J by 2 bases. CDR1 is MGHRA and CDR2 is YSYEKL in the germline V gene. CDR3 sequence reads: CASSPTGGTGNTIYF. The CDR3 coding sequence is TGCGCCAGCAGTCCTACAGGGGGTACTGGAAACACCATATATTTT.

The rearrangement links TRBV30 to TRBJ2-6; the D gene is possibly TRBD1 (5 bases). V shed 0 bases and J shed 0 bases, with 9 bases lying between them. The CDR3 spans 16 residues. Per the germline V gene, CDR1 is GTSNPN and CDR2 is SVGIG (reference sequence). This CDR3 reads CAWSVQGSSGANVLTF. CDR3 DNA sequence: TGTGCCTGGAGTGTCCAGGGTAGCTCTGGGGCCAACGTCCTGACTTTC.

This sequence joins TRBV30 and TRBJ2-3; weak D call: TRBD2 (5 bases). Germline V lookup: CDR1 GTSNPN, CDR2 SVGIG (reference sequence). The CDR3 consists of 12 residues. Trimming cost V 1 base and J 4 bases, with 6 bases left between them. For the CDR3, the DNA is TGTGCCTGGAGTGCACTAGCAGATACGCAGTATTTT. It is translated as CAWSALADTQYF.

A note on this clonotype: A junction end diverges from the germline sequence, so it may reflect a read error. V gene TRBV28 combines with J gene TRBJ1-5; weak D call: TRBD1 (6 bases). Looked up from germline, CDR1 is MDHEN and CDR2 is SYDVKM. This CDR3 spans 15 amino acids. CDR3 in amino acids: CASTQGGGVNQPQHF. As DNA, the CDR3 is TGTGCCAGCACACAAGGGGGAGGGGTCAATCAGCCGCAGCATTTT.

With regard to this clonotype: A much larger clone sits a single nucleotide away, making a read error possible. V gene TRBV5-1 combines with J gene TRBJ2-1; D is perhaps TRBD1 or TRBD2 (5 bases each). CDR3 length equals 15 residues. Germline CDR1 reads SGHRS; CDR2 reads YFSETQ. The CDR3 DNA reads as TGCGCCAGCAGCTTGGATGGGACCTCCTACATTGAGCAGTTCTTC. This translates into CASSLDGTSYIEQFF.

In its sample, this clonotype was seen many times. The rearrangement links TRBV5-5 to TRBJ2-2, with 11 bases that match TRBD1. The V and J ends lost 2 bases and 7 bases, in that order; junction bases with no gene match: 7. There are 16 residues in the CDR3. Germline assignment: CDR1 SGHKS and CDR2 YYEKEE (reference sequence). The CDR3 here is CASSFQDRGLGGELFF. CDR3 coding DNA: TGTGCCAGCAGCTTTCAGGACAGGGGGCTAGGCGGGGAGCTGTTTTTT. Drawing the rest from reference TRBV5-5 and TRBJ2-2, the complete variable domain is DAGVTQSPTHLIKTRGQQVTLRCSPISGHKSVSWYQQVLGQGPQFIFQYYEKEERGRGNFPDRFSARQFPNYSSELNVNALLLGDSALYLCASSFQDRGLGGELFFGEGSRLTVL.

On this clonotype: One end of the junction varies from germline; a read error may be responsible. The CDR3 DNA is TGCGCCACCAAGAGCTCCTACCAGCAGTACTTC. This translates into CATKSSYQQYF. The chain links TRBV10-2 to TRBJ2-7; D is undetermined. The germline V gene has CDR1 WSHSY and CDR2 SAAADI. The CDR3 sequence is 11 residues long.

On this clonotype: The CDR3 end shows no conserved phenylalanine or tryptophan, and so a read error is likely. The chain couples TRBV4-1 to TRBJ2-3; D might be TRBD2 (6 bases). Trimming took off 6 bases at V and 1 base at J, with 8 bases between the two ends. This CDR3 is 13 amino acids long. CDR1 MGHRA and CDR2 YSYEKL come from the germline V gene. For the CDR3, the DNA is TGCGCCAGCAGACTAGCAGGCACAGATACGCAGTATTTA. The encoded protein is CASRLAGTDTQYL.

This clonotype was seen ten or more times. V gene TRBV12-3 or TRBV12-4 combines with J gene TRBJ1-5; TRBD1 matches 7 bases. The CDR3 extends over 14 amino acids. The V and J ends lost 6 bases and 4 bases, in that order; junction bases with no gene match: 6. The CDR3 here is CASSWTGYNQPQHF. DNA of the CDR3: TGTGCCAGCAGCTGGACAGGCTATAATCAGCCCCAGCATTTT.

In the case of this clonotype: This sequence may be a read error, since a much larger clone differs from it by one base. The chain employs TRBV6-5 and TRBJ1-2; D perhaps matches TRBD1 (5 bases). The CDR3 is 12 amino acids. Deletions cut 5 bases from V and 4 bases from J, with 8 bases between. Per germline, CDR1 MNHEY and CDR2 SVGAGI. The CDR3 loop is CASSTGFYGYTF. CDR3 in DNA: TGTGCCAGCAGTACAGGATTCTATGGCTACACCTTC.

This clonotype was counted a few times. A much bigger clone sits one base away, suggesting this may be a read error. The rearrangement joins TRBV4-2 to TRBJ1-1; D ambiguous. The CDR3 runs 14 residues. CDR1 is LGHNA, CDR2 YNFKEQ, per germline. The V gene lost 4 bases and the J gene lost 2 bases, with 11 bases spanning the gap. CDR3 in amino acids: CASSPLYSNTEAFF. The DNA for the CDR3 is TGTGCCAGCAGCCCTTTATACAGTAACACTGAAGCTTTCTTT.

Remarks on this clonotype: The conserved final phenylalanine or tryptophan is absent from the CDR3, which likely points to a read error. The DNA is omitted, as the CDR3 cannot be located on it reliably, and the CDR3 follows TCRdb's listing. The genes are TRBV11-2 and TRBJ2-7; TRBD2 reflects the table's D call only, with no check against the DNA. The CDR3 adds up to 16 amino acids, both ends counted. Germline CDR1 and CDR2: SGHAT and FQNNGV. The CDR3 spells CASIGLAGEYATWHYS.

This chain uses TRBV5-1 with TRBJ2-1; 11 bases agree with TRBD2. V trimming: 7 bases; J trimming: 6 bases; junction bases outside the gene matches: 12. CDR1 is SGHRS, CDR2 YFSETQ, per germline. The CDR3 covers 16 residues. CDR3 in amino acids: CASGLAGGPTGNEQFF. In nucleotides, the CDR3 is TGCGCCAGCGGATTAGCGGGAGGGCCTACGGGCAATGAGCAGTTCTTC.

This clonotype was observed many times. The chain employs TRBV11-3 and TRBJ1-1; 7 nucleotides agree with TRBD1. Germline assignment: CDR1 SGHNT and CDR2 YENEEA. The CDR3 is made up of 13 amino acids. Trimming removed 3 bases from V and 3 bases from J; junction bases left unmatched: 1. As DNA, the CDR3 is TGTGCCAGCAGCTTCACAGGGGACACTGAAGCTTTCTTT. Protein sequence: CASSFTGDTEAFF.

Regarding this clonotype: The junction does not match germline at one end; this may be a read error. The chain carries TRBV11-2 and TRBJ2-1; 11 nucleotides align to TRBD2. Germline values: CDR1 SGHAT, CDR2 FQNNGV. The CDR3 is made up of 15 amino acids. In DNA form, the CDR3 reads TGTGTCAGCACCGCGGGACTAGCGGCGTACAATGAGCAGTTCTTC. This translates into CVSTAGLAAYNEQFF.